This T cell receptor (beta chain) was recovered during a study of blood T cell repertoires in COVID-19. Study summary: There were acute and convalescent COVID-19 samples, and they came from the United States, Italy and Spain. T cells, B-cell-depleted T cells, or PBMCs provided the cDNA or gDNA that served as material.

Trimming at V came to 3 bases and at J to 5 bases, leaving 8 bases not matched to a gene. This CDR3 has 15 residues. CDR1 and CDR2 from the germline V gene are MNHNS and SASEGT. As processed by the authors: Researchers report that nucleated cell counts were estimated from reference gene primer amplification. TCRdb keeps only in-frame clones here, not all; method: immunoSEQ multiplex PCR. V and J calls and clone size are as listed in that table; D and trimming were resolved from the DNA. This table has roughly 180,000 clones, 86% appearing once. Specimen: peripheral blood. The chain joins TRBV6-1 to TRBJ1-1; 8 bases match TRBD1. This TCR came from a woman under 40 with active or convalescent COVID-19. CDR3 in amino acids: CASSDGQGARTEAFF. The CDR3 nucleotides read TGTGCCAGCAGTGATGGGCAGGGGGCGCGGACTGAAGCTTTCTTT.